The rows below give T cell receptor beta chains drawn from one sample of a study of T-cell reconstitution after alpha-beta-depleted transplantation in children. Using its own MiXCR run on the PCR reads, TCRdb lists one record per CDR3 protein. There are under 150,000 distinct CDR3 sequences in the sample; roughly 9% occur only once, and 24% lies in the top ten. Sequencing used PBMCs, mostly from graft donor cells, obtained 180 days after TCRalphabeta/CD19-depleted stem cell transplant. All receptors derive from a girl under three years old who had a stem cell transplant for combined immunodeficiency, so the T cells may come from the graft donor. The CDR3 runs from the conserved cysteine through the conserved F or W. The order of the fields is D gene, V gene, clone size, J gene, CDR3 protein, CDR3 DNA. D genes are given only for firm matches. Size tells how often a clone was seen (once, few, many) or the class of an expanded clone, and some rows leave it out.

>TRBD1|TRBV20-1|many|TRBJ2-7
CSARGDRAPYEQYF
TGCAGTGCTAGAGGGGACAGGGCCCCCTACGAGCAGTACTTC
>TRBD1|TRBV20-1|.|TRBJ1-5
CSARAPLSGGSLYSNQPQHF
TGCAGTGCTAGAGCGCCGTTGTCAGGGGGTAGCCTATATAGCAATCAGCCCCAGCATTTT
>TRBD2|TRBV20-1|.|TRBJ2-5
CSARPLGLAPSQETQYF
TGCAGTGCTAGACCTCTGGGACTAGCTCCTTCCCAAGAGACCCAGTACTTC
>TRBD1|TRBV4-3|.|TRBJ2-7
CASSQPGQGMVEQYF
TGCGCCAGCAGCCAGCCGGGACAGGGGATGGTTGAGCAGTACTTC
>TRBD1|TRBV12-3/TRBV12-4|few|TRBJ2-5
CASSSLNRGFQETQYF
TGTGCCAGCAGCTCTCTTAACAGGGGCTTCCAAGAGACCCAGTACTTC
>.|TRBV12-3/TRBV12-4|few|TRBJ2-7
CASSTSDSGGPTFNYEQYF
TGTGCCAGCAGTACATCGGACAGCGGAGGCCCCACCTTTAACTACGAGCAGTACTTC
>.|TRBV4-1|.|TRBJ2-3
CASSFSTHADTQYF
TGCGCCAGCAGCTTTAGCACTCACGCAGATACGCAGTATTTT
>.|TRBV7-2|few|TRBJ2-5
CASSLARKGQETQYF
TGTGCCAGCAGCTTAGCTAGAAAGGGCCAAGAGACCCAGTACTTC
>.|TRBV5-1|many|TRBJ2-4
CASSLDRVAKNIQYF
TGCGCCAGCAGCTTGGACAGGGTAGCCAAAAACATTCAGTACTTC
>.|TRBV20-1|many|TRBJ2-3
CSGGAEPTDTQYF
TGCAGTGGAGGAGCGGAGCCCACAGATACGCAGTATTTT
>.|TRBV9|few|TRBJ2-1
CATAPGNRAEQFF
TGTGCTACAGCCCCTGGTAACAGGGCTGAGCAGTTCTTC
>.|TRBV20-1|.|TRBJ1-5
CSAPGPTNQPQHF
TGCAGTGCTCCCGGACCGACCAATCAGCCCCAGCATTTT
>.|TRBV30|.|TRBJ2-3
CAWSPSGTDTQYF
TGTGCCTGGAGTCCCAGCGGCACAGATACGCAGTATTTT
>.|TRBV7-9|few|TRBJ2-4
CASSKTGTAKNIQYF
TGTGCCAGCAGTAAAACAGGGACAGCCAAAAACATTCAGTACTTC
>.|TRBV5-5|.|TRBJ2-1
CASRTRGQQYELFF
TGTGCCAGCAGAACTAGAGGACAGCAGTATGAGCTGTTCTTC
>TRBD1|TRBV11-2|many|TRBJ2-7
CASSNMLGQVGEQYF
TGTGCCAGCAGTAACATGCTGGGACAGGTGGGCGAGCAGTACTTC
>.|TRBV6-6|.|TRBJ2-4
CASSYREINIQYF
TGTGCCAGCAGTTATAGGGAAATAAACATTCAGTACTTC
>.|TRBV18|.|TRBJ1-3
CASSPDPGGNTIYF
TGTGCCAGCTCACCGGACCCGGGAGGAAACACCATATATTTT